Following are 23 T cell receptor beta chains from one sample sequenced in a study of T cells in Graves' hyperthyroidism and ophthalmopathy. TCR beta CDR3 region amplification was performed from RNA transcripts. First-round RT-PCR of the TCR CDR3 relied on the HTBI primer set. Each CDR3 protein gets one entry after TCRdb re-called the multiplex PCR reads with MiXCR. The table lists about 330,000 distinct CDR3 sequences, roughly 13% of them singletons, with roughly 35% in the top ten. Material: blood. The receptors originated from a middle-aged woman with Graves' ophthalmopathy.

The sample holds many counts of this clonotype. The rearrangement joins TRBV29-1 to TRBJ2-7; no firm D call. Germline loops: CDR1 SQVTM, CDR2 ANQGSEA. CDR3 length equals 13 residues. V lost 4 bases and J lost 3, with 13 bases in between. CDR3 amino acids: CSVVPPERYEQYF. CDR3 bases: TGCAGCGTTGTTCCCCCAGAACGCTACGAGCAGTACTTC.

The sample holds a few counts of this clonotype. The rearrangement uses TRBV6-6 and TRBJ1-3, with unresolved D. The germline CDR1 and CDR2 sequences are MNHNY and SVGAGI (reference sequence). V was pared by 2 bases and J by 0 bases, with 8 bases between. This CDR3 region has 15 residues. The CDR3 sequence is CASSYRPLSGNTIYF. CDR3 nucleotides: TGTGCCAGCAGTTACCGGCCTCTCTCTGGAAACACCATATATTTT.

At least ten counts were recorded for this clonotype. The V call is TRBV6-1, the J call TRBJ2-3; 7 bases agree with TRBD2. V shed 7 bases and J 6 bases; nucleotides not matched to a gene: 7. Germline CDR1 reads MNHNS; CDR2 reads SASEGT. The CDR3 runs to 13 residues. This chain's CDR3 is CASTRLAEDTQYF. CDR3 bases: TGTGCCAGCACTCGTCTAGCGGAGGATACGCAGTATTTT.

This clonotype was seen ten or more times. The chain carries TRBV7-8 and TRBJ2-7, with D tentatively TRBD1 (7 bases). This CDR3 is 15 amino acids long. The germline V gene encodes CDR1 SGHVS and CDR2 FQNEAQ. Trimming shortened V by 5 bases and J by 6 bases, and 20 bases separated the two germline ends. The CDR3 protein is CASSPGWRGQSEQYF. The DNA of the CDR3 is TGTGCCAGCAGCCCCGGGTGGAGGGGGCAGTCCGAGCAGTACTTC.

The CDR3 loop reads CATSRDYGPGANVLTF. The CDR3 DNA sequence: TGTGCCACCAGCAGAGACTATGGTCCTGGGGCCAACGTCCTGACTTTC. The V and J genes are TRBV15 and TRBJ2-6, with D unclear. V lost 0 bases, J lost 2 bases, and 8 bases lay in between. The CDR3 spans 16 residues. The V gene's germline CDR1 is LNHNV and CDR2 YYDKDF (reference sequence).

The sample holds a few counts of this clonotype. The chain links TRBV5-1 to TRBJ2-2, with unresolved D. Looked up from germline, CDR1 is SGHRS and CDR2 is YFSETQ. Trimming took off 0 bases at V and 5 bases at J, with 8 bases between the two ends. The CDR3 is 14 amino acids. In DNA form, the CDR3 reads TGCGCCAGCAGCTTGGGGCAGCAAACCGGGGAGCTGTTTTTT. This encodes CASSLGQQTGELFF.

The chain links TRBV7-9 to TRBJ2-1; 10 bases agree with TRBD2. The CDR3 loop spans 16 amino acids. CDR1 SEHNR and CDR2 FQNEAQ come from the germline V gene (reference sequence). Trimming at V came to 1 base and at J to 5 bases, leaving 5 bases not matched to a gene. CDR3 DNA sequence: TGTGCCAGCAGCTTAGGAGCTACTAGCGGGAACAATGAGCAGTTCTTC. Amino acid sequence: CASSLGATSGNNEQFF.

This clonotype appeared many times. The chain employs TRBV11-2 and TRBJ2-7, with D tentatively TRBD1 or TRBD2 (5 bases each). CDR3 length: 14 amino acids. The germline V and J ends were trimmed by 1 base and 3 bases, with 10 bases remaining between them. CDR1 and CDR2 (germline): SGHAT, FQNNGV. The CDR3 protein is CASSLGGPGYEQYF. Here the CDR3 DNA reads TGTGCCAGCAGCTTAGGGGGACCAGGCTACGAGCAGTACTTC.

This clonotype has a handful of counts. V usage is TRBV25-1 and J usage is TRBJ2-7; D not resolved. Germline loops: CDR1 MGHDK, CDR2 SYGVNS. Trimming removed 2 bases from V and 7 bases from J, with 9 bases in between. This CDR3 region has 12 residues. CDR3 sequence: CASSERSMEQYF. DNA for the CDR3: TGTGCCAGCAGTGAAAGGAGCATGGAGCAGTACTTC.

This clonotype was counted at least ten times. In DNA form, the CDR3 reads TGTGCCAGCAGTTACTCGACTAGCGGGGCCCCCTACGAGCAGTACTTC. It is translated as CASSYSTSGAPYEQYF. This rearrangement joins TRBV6-5 to TRBJ2-7; TRBD2 agrees at 11 bases. The J segment lost 2 bases and the V segment lost 0 bases, leaving 3 bases of the junction unmatched. The V gene's germline CDR1 is MNHEY and CDR2 SVGAGI. The CDR3 spans 16 residues.

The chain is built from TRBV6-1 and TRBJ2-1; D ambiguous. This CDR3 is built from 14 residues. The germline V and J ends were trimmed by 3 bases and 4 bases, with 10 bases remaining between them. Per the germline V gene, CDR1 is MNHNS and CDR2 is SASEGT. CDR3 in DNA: TGTGCCAGCAGTGACGATAACGGATACAATGAGCAGTTCTTC. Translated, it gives CASSDDNGYNEQFF.

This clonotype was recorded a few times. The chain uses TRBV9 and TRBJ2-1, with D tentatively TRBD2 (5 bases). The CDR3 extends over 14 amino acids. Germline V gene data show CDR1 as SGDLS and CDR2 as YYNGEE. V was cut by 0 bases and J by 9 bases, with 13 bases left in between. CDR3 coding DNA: TGTGCCAGCAGCGTAGAGGAGCGGCTAATTGAGCAGTTCTTC. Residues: CASSVEERLIEQFF. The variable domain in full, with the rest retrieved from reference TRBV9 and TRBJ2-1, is DSGVTQTPKHLITATGQRVTLRCSPRSGDLSVYWYQQSLDQGLQFLIQYYNGEERAKGNILERFSAQQFPDLHSELNLSSLELGDSALYFCASSVEERLIEQFFGPGTRLTVL.

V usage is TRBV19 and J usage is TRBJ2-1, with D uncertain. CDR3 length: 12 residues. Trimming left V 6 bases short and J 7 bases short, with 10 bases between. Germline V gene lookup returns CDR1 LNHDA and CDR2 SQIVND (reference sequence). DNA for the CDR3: TGTGCCAGTAGCGCCTCTGGGAATGAGCAGTTCTTC. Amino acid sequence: CASSASGNEQFF.

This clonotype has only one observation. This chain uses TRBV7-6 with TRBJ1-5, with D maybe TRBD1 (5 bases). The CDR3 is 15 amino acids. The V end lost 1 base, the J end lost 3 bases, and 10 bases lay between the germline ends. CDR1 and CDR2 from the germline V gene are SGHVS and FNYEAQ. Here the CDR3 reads CASSLESGANQPQHF. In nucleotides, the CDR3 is TGTGCCAGCAGCTTAGAAAGCGGGGCCAATCAGCCCCAGCATTTT.

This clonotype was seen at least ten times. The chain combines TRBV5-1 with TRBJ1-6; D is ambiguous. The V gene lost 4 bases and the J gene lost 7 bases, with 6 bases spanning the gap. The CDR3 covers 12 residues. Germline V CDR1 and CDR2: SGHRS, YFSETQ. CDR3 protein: CASSHENSPLHF. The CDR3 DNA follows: TGCGCCAGCAGCCACGAGAATTCACCCCTCCACTTT. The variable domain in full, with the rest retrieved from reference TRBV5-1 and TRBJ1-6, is KAGVTQTPRYLIKTRGQQVTLSCSPISGHRSVSWYQQTPGQGLQFLFEYFSETQRNKGNFPGRFSGRQFSNSRSEMNVSTLELGDSALYLCASSHENSPLHFGNGTRLTVT.

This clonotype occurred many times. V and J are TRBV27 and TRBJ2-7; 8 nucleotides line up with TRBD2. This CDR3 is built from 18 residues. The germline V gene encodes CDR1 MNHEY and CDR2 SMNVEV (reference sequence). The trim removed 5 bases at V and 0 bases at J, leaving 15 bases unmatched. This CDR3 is CASSASLIWAGGSYEQYF. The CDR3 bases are TGTGCCAGCAGTGCCTCCTTGATTTGGGCGGGAGGCTCCTACGAGCAGTACTTC.

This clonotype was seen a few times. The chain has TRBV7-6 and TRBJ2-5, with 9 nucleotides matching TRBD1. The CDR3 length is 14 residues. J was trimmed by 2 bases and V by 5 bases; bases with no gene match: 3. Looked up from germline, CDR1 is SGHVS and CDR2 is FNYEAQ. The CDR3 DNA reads TGTGCCAGCAGCCGGGACAGGGCGCAAGAGACCCAGTACTTC. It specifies CASSRDRAQETQYF.

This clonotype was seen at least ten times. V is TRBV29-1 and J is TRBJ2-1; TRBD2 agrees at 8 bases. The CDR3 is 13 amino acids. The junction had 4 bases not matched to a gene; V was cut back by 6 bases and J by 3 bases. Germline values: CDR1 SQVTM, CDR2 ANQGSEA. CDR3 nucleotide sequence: TGCAGCGTCGGGGGGGGAATCTACAATGAGCAGTTCTTC. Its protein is CSVGGGIYNEQFF.

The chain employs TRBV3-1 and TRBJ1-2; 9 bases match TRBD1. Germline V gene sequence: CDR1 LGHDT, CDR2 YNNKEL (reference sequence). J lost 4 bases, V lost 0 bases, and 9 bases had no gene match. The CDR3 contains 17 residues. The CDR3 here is CASSQDTGGAKRYGYTF. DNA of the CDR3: TGTGCCAGCAGCCAAGATACAGGGGGCGCAAAGCGCTATGGCTACACCTTC.

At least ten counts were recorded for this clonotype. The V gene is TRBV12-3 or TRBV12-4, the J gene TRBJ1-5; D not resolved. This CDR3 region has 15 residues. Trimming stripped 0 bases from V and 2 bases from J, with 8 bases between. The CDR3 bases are TGTGCCAGCAGTTTAGCTCCGACCGGCAATCAGCCCCAGCATTTT. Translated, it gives CASSLAPTGNQPQHF.

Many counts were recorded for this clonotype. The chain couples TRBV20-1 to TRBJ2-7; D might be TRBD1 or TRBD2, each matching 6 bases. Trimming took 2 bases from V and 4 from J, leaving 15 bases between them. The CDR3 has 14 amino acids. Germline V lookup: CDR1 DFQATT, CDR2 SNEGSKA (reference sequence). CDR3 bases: TGCAGTGCTAGAACCACTCAGGGGAGGTACGAGCAGTACTTC. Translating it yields CSARTTQGRYEQYF.

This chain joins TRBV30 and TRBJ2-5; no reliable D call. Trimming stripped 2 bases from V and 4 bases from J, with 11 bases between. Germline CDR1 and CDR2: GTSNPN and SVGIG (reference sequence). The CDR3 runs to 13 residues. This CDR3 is CAWSTWTGETQYF. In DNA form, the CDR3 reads TGTGCCTGGAGTACGTGGACGGGAGAGACCCAGTACTTC.

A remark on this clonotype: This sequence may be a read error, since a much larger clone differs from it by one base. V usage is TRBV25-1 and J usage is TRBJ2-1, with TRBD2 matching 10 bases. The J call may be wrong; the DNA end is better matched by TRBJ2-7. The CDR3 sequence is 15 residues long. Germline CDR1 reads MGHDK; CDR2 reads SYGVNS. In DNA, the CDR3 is TGTGCCAGCAGTTCCCTAGCGGGGGTCACAAATGAGCAGTACTTC. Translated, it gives CASSSLAGVTNEQYF.